At least ten counts were recorded for the clone carrying this T cell receptor beta chain. Its antigen remains unknown. The CDR3 is 14 residues long. The germline V and J ends were trimmed by 1 base and 6 bases, with 10 bases remaining between them. The record originates from a study of early T cells in non-severe SARS-CoV-2 infection. Regarding the study as a whole: VDJdb matching skewed toward anti-spike CD8 responses, missing private and CD4 specificities.

Attached unique molecular identifiers marked individual cDNA molecules. TCRdb itself ran the 5' RACE reads through MiXCR, one entry per CDR3 protein. The repertoire holds tens of thousands of distinct CDR3 sequences, with 3.5% to 5% as singletons. The origin of this receptor is an adult who was a healthcare worker with PCR-confirmed SARS-CoV-2 infection or an uninfected control (not recorded which). V and J are TRBV12-3 or TRBV12-4 and TRBJ2-1; D remains unclear. Source material: whole blood. For the CDR3, the DNA is TGTGCCAGCAGTTTAGGCCATCTAAGCAATGAGCAGTTCTTC. This gives the protein CASSLGHLSNEQFF.